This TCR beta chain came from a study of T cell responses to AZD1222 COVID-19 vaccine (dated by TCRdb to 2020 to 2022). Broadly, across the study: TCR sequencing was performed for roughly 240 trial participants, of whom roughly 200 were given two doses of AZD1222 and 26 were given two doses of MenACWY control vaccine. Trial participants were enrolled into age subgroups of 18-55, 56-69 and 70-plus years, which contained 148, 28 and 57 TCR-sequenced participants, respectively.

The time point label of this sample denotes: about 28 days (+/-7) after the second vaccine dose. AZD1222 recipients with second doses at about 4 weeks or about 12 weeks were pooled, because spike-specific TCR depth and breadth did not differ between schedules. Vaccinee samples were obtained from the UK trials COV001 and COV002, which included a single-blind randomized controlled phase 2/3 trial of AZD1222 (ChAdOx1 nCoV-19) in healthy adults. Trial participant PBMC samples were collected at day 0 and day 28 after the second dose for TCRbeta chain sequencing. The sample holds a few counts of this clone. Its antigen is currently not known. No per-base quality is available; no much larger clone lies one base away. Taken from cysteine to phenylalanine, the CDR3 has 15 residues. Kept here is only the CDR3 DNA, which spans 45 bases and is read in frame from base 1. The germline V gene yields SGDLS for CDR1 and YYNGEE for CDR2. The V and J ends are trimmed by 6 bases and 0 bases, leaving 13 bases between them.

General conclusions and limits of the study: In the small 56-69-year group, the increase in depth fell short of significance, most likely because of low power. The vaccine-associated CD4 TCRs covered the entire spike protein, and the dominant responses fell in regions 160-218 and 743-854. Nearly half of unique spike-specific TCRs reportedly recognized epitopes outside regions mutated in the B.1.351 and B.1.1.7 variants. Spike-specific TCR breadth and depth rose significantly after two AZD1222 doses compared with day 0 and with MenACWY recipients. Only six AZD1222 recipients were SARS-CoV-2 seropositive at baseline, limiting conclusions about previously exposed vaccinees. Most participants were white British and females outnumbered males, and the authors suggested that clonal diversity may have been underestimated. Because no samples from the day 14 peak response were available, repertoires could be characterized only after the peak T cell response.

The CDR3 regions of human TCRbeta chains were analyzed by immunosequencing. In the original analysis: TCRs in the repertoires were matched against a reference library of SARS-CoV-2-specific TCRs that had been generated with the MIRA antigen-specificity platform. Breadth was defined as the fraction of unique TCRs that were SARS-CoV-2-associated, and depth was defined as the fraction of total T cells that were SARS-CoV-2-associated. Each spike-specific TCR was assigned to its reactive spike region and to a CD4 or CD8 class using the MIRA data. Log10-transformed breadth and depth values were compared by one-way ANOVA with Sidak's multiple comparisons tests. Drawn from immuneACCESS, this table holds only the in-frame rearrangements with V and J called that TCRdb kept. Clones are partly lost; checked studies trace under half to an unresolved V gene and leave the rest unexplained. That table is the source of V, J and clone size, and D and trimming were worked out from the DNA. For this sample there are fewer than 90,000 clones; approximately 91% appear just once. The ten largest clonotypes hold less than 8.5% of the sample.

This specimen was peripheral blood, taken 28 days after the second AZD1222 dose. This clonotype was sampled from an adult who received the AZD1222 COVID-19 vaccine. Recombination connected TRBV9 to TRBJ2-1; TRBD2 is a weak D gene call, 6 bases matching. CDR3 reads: CASNPGLSSYNEQFF. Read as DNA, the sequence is TGTGCCAGCAACCCCGGACTAAGCTCCTACAATGAGCAGTTCTTC. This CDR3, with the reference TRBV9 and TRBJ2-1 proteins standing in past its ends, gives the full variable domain DSGVTQTPKHLITATGQRVTLRCSPRSGDLSVYWYQQSLDQGLQFLIQYYNGEERAKGNILERFSAQQFPDLHSELNLSSLELGDSALYFCASNPGLSSYNEQFFGPGTRLTVL.